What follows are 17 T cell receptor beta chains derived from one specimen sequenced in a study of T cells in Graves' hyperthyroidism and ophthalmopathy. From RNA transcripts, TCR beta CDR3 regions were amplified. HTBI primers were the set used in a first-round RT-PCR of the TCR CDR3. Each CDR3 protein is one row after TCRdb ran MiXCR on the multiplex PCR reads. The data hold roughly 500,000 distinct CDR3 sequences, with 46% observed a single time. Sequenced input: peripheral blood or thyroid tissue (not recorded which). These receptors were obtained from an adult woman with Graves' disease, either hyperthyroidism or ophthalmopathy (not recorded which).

The CDR3 bases are TGCAGCGTTGGGCGGTCCTACGAGCAGTACTTC. This encodes CSVGRSYEQYF. V usage is TRBV29-1 and J usage is TRBJ2-7; D is uncertain. V gave up 4 bases and J gave up 1 base, with 5 bases separating them. This CDR3 is 11 amino acids long. CDR1 SQVTM and CDR2 ANQGSEA come from the germline V gene.

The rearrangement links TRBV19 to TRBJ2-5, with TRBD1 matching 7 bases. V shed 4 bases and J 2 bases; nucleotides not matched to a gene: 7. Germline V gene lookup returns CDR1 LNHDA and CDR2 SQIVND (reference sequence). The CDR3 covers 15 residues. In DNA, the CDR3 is TGTGCCAGTAGTACCTACAGGGGCTGGCAAGAGACCCAGTACTTC. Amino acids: CASSTYRGWQETQYF.

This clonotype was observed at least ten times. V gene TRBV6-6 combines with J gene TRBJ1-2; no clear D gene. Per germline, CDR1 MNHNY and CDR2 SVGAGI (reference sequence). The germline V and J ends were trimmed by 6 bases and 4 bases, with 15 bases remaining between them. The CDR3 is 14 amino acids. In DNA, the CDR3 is TGTGCCAGCAGCCCGGGAGCAGGAGGCTATGGCTACACCTTC. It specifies CASSPGAGGYGYTF.

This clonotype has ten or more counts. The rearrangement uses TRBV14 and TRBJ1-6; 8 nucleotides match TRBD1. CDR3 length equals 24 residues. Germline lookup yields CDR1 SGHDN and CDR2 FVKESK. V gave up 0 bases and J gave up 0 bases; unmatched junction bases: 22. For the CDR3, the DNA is TGTGCCAGCAGCCAAGATACAACCCCGGGTCGTTGGACAGGGAGCCTCTCCTATAATTCACCCCTCCACTTT. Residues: CASSQDTTPGRWTGSLSYNSPLHF.

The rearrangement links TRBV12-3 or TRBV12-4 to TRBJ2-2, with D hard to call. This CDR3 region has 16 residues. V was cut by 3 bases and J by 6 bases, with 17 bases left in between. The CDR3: CASSFRAGGPPGELFF. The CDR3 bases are TGTGCCAGCAGTTTTAGAGCTGGTGGCCCCCCCGGGGAGCTGTTTTTT.

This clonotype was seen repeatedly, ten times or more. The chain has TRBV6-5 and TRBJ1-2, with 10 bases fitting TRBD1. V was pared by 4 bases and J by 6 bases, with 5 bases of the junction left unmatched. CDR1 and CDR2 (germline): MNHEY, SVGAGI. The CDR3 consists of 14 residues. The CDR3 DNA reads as TGTGCCAGCAGTTCCCGGGACAGGGGAGATGGCTACACCTTC. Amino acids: CASSSRDRGDGYTF.

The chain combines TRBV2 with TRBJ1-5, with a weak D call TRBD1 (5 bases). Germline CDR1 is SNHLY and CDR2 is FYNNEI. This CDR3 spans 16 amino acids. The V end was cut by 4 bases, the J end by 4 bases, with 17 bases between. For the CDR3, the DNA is TGTGCCAGCAGTGTAGCCCTCGGGACGAGAAATCAGCCCCAGCATTTT. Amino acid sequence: CASSVALGTRNQPQHF.

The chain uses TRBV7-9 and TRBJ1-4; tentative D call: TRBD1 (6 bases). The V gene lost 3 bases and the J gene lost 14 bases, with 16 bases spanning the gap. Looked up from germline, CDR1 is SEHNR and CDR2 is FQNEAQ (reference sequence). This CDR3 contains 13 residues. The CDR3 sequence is CASSLTTGQRLFF. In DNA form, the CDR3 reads TGTGCCAGCAGCTTGACCACCGGACAGAGGCTGTTTTTT.

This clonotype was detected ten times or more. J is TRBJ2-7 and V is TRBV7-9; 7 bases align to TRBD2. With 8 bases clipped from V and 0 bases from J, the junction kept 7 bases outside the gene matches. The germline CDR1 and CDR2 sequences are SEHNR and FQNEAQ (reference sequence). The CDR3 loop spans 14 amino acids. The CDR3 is CASQLAPSSYEQYF. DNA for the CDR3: TGTGCCAGCCAACTAGCGCCGAGCTCCTACGAGCAGTACTTC.

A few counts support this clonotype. Written as DNA, the CDR3 is TGCAGCAGTGCCCCGGGACTAGAAGAGACCCAGTACTTC. Translated: CSSAPGLEETQYF. This chain links TRBV20-1 with TRBJ2-5; 8 bases line up with TRBD2. The CDR3 is 13 residues long. Germline V CDR1 and CDR2: DFQATT, SNEGSKA (reference sequence).

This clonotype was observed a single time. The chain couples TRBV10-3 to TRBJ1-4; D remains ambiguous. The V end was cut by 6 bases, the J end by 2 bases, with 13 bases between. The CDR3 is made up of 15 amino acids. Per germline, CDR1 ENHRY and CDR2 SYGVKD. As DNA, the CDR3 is TGTGCCATCAGGGTTAAAAGCAATACTAATGAAAAACTGTTTTTT. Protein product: CAIRVKSNTNEKLFF.

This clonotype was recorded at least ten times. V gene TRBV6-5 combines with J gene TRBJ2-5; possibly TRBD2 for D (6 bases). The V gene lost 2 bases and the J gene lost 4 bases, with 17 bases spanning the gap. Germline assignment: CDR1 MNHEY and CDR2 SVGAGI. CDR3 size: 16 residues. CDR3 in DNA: TGTGCCAGCAGTTACGGAGGGAACCCGGCGGGAGAGACCCAGTACTTC. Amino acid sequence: CASSYGGNPAGETQYF.

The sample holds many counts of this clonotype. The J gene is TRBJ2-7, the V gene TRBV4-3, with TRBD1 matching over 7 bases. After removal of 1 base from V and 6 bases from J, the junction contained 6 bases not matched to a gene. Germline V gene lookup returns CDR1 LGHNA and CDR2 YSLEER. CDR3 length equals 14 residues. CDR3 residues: CASSQAIRGREQYF. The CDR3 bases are TGCGCCAGCAGCCAAGCGATAAGGGGGCGCGAGCAGTACTTC.

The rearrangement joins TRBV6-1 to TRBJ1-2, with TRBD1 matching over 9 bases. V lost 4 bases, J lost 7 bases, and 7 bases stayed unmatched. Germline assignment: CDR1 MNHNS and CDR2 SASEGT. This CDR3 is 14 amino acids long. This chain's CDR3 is CASSGRDRVRGYTF. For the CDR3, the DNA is TGTGCCAGCAGTGGCCGGGACAGGGTCCGTGGCTACACCTTC.

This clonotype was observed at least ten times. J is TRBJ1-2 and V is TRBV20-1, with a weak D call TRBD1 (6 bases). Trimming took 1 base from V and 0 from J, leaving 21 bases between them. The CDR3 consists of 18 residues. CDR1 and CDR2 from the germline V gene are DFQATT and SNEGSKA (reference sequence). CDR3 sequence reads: CSARGIGTGKIPNYGYTF. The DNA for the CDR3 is TGCAGTGCTAGAGGTATAGGTACAGGGAAAATTCCTAACTATGGCTACACCTTC.

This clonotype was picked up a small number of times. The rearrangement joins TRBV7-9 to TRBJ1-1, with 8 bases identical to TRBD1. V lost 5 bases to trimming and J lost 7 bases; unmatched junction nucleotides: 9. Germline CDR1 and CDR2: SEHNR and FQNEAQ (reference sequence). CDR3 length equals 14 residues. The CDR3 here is CASSPRPGQVEAFF. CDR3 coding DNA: TGTGCCAGCAGCCCTAGACCGGGACAGGTTGAAGCTTTCTTT.

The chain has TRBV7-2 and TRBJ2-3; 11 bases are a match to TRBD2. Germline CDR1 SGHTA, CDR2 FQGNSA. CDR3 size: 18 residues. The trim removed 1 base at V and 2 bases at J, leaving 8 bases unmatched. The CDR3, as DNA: TGTGCCAGCAGCTTAGTGCCCGGGACTAGCGGTGCCACAGATACGCAGTATTTT. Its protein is CASSLVPGTSGATDTQYF.